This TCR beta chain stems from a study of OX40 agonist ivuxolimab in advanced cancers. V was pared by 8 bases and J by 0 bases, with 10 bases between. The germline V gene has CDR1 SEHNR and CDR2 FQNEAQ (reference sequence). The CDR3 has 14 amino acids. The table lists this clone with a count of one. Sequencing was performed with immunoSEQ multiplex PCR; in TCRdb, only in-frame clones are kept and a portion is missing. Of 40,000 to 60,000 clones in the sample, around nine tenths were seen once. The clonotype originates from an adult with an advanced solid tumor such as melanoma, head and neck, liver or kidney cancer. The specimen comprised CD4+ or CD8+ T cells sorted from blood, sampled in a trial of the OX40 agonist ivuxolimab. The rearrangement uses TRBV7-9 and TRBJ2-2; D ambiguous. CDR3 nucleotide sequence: TGTGCCAGCCTGCCAGCTACGAACACCGGGGAGCTGTTTTTT. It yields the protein CASLPATNTGELFF.